Listed below are T cell receptor beta chains from one sample, sequenced in a study of blood T cell repertoires in COVID-19. Libraries were prepared by immunoSEQ multiplex PCR; TCRdb keeps only in-frame clonotypes and omits some of them. The table lists around 420,000 clones, 88% of them singletons. Sequencing used PBMCs or T cells enriched from blood (not recorded which). The receptor set was obtained from a woman aged 35 to 49 with acute COVID-19. Both conserved end residues are part of each CDR3.

cdr3_length: 14
j_call: TRBJ1-3
v_call: TRBV7-7
cdr3_aa: CASSPTGDGNTIYF

cdr3_length: 14
j_call: TRBJ1-4
v_call: TRBV3-1/TRBV3-2
cdr3_aa: CASSQNWAGGVLFF

cdr3_length: 13
j_call: TRBJ1-1
v_call: TRBV6-5
cdr3_aa: CAGGNPGTGSAFF

cdr3_length: 15
j_call: TRBJ2-2
v_call: TRBV9
cdr3_aa: CASSRGNSNTGELFF

cdr3_length: 14
j_call: TRBJ1-1
v_call: TRBV19
cdr3_aa: CASSPGQGWTEAFF

cdr3_length: 14
j_call: TRBJ2-7
v_call: TRBV4-1
cdr3_aa: CASSHGTSGYEQYF

cdr3_length: 13
j_call: TRBJ1-6
v_call: TRBV29-1
cdr3_aa: CSVDLGQGAPLHF

cdr3_length: 14
j_call: TRBJ2-5
v_call: TRBV7-2
cdr3_aa: CASSPAASGETQYF

cdr3_length: 18
j_call: TRBJ1-1
v_call: TRBV11-2
cdr3_aa: CASSLDLLAGGWNTEAFF

cdr3_length: 13
j_call: TRBJ2-6
v_call: TRBV2
cdr3_aa: CASAGAGANVLTF

cdr3_length: 17
j_call: TRBJ2-3
v_call: TRBV6-1
cdr3_aa: CASSEQVRTIGTDTQYF

cdr3_length: 15
j_call: TRBJ2-1
v_call: TRBV10-3
cdr3_aa: CAISDPDKAGNEQFF

cdr3_length: 14
j_call: TRBJ1-4
v_call: TRBV25-1
cdr3_aa: CASSDGTVGEKLFF

cdr3_length: 15
j_call: TRBJ1-3
v_call: TRBV6-5
cdr3_aa: CASRTDFLSGNTIYF

cdr3_length: 15
j_call: TRBJ2-2
v_call: TRBV7-9
cdr3_aa: CASSLSQGNTGELFF

cdr3_length: 12
j_call: TRBJ1-1
v_call: TRBV6-1
cdr3_aa: CASSELRIGAFF

cdr3_length: 18
j_call: TRBJ2-5
v_call: TRBV5-1
cdr3_aa: CASSLAITRTSGFRTQYF

cdr3_length: 12
j_call: TRBJ2-5
v_call: TRBV5-1
cdr3_aa: CASADLEETQYF

cdr3_length: 14
j_call: TRBJ2-5
v_call: TRBV29-1
cdr3_aa: CSVLRDRGLETQYF

cdr3_length: 13
j_call: TRBJ1-6
v_call: TRBV12-3/TRBV12-4
cdr3_aa: CASSPIGGPPLHF

cdr3_length: 13
j_call: TRBJ1-2
v_call: TRBV15
cdr3_aa: CATSRRQGDGYTF

cdr3_length: 13
j_call: TRBJ2-5
v_call: TRBV30
cdr3_aa: CAWSVEGRETQYF

cdr3_length: 15
j_call: TRBJ1-6
v_call: TRBV27
cdr3_aa: CASSVTGSYNSPLHF

cdr3_length: 14
j_call: TRBJ1-1
v_call: TRBV6-5
cdr3_aa: CASIRRGFDTEAFF

cdr3_length: 13
j_call: TRBJ1-2
v_call: TRBV14
cdr3_aa: CASSLSTGYGYTF

cdr3_length: 17
j_call: TRBJ2-5
v_call: TRBV4-1
cdr3_aa: CASSPNLSGGATETQYF

cdr3_length: 18
j_call: TRBJ2-5
v_call: TRBV4-1
cdr3_aa: CASSQPLGIAGGQETQYF

cdr3_length: 14
j_call: TRBJ1-2
v_call: TRBV11-2
cdr3_aa: CASSLHRGPYGYTF

cdr3_length: 15
j_call: TRBJ2-6
v_call: TRBV5-1
cdr3_aa: CASSGTGFGANVLTF

cdr3_length: 13
j_call: TRBJ2-1
v_call: TRBV19
cdr3_aa: CASSMGQGGGRFF

cdr3_length: 16
j_call: TRBJ1-2
v_call: TRBV19
cdr3_aa: CASSRSLTGLDYGYTF

cdr3_length: 18
j_call: TRBJ1-2
v_call: TRBV4-1
cdr3_aa: CASSQGWGQGVTNYGYTF

cdr3_length: 14
j_call: TRBJ1-2
v_call: TRBV7-8
cdr3_aa: CASSPSVAGYGYTF

cdr3_length: 19
j_call: TRBJ2-6
v_call: TRBV18
cdr3_aa: CASSRDETGGAGGANVLTF

cdr3_length: 13
j_call: TRBJ1-2
v_call: TRBV7-2
cdr3_aa: CASSLQGPYGYTF

cdr3_length: 13
j_call: TRBJ1-5
v_call: TRBV6-5
cdr3_aa: CASSWTGDQPQHF

cdr3_length: 17
j_call: TRBJ2-2
v_call: TRBV3-1/TRBV3-2
cdr3_aa: CASSSTGQGGRTGELFF

cdr3_length: 12
j_call: TRBJ2-7
v_call: TRBV6-5
cdr3_aa: CASGTGVWEQYF